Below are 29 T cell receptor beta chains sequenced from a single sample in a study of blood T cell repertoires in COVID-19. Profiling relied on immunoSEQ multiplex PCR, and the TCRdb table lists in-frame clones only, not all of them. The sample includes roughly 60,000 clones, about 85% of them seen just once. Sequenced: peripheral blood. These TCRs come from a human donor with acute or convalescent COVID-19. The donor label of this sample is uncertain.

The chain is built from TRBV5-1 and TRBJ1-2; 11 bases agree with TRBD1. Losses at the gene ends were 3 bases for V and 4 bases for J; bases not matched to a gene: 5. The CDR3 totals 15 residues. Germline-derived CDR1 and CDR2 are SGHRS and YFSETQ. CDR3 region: CASSSGQGAIYGYTF. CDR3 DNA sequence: TGCGCCAGCAGCTCTGGACAGGGGGCAATCTATGGCTACACCTTC. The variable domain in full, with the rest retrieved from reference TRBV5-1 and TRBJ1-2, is KAGVTQTPRYLIKTRGQQVTLSCSPISGHRSVSWYQQTPGQGLQFLFEYFSETQRNKGNFPGRFSGRQFSNSRSEMNVSTLELGDSALYLCASSSGQGAIYGYTFGSGTRLTVV.

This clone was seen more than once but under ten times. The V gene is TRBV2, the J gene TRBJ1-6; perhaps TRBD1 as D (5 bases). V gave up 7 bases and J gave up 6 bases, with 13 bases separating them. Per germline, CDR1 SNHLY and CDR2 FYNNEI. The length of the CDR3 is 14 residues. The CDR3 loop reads CASKEGASNSPLHF. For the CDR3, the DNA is TGTGCCAGCAAGGAAGGGGCAAGTAATTCACCCCTCCACTTT. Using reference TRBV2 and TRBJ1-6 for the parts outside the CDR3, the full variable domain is EPEVTQTPSHQVTQMGQEVILRCVPISNHLYFYWYRQILGQKVEFLVSFYNNEISEKSEIFDDQFSVERPDGSNFTLKIRSTKLEDSAMYFCASKEGASNSPLHFGNGTRLTVT.

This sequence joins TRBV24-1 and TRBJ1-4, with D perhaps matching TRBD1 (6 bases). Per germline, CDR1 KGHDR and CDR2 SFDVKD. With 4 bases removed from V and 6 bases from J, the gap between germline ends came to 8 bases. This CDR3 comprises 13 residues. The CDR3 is CATSEGADEKLFF. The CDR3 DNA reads TGTGCCACCAGTGAGGGGGCGGATGAAAAACTGTTTTTT.

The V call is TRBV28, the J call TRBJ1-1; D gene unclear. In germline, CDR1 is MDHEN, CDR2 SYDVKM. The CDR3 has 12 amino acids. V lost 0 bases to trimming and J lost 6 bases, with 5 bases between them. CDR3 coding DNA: TGTGCCAGCAGTTTATGGGGCGCTGAAGCTTTCTTT. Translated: CASSLWGAEAFF.

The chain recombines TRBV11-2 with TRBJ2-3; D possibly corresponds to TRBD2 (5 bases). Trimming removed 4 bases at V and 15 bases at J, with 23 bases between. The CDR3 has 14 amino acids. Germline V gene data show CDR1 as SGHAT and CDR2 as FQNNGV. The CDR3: CASSSPRRTLRGYF. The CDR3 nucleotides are TGTGCCAGCAGCTCCCCGCGAAGGACGCTACGGGGTTATTTT.

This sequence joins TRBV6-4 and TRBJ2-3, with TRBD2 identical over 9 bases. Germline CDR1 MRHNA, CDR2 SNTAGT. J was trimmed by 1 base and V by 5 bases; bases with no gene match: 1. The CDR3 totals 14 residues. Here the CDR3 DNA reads TGTGCCAGCAGTCAGCGGGGGGGCACAGATACGCAGTATTTT. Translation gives CASSQRGGTDTQYF.

CDR3 in amino acids: CASSSPPSGSRSYEQYF. CDR3 sequence (DNA): TGTGCCAGCAGTTCCCCCCCTAGCGGGAGCAGATCCTACGAGCAGTACTTC. This chain joins TRBV28 and TRBJ2-7, with TRBD2 matching over 10 bases. Germline V CDR1 and CDR2: MDHEN, SYDVKM. Trimming took 4 bases from V and 1 from J; bases not matched to a gene: 10. The CDR3 has 17 amino acids.

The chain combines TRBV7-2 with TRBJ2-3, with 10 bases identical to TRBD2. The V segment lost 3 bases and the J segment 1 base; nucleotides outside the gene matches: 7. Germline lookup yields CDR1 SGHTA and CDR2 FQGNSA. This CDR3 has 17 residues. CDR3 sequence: CASSFLRLAGGTDTQYF. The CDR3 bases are TGTGCCAGCAGCTTCCTTCGGCTAGCGGGAGGCACAGATACGCAGTATTTT.

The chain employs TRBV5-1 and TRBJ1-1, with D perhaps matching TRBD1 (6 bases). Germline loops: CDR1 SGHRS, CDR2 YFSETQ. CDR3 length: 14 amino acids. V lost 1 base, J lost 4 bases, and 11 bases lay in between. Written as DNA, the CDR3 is TGCGCCAGCAGCTTGACAGGGAGGGGCACTGAAGCTTTCTTT. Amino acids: CASSLTGRGTEAFF.

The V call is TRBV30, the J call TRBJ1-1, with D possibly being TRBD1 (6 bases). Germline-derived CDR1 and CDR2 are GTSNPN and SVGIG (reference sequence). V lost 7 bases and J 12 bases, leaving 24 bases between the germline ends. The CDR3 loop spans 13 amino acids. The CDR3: CASSRGLRTGSFF. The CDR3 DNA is TGTGCCTCCTCCAGGGGTTTGCGGACCGGGTCTTTCTTT.

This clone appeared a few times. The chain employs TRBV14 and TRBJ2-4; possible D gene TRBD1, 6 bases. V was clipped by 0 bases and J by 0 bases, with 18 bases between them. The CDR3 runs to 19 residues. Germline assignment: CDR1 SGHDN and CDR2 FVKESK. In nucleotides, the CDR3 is TGTGCCAGCAGCCAAGATCCGAGTTACACAGGGCGAGCCAAAAACATTCAGTACTTC. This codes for CASSQDPSYTGRAKNIQYF.

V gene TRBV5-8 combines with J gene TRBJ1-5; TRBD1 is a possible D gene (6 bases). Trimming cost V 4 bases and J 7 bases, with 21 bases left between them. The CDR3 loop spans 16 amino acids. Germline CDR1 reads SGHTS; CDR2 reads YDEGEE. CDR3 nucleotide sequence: TGTGCCAGCAGCAATAAAGTGGGGCAGGGGACCCAGCCCCAGCATTTT. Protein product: CASSNKVGQGTQPQHF.

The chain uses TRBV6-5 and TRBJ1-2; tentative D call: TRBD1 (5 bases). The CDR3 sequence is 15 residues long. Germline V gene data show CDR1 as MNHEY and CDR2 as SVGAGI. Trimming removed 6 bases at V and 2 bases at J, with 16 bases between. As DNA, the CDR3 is TGTGCCAGCAGGCAGGGCAAGGTGGTAAACTATGGCTACACCTTC. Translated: CASRQGKVVNYGYTF.

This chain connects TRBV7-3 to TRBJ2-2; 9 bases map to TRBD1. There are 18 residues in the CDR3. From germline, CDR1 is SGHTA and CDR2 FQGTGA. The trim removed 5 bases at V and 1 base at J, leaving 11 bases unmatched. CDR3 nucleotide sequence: TGTGCCAGCAGCAAATCCCCGGGACAGGGTCGGAACACCGGGGAGCTGTTTTTT. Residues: CASSKSPGQGRNTGELFF.

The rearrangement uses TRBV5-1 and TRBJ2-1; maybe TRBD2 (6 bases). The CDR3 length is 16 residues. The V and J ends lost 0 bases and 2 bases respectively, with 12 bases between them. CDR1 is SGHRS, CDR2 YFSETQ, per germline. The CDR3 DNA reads TGCGCCAGCAGCTTGGTCGGGGACTGGACCTACAATGAGCAGTTCTTC. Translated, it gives CASSLVGDWTYNEQFF.

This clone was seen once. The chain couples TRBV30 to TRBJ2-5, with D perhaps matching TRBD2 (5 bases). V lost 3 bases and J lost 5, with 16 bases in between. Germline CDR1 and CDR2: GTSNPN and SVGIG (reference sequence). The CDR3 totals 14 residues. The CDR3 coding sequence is TGTGCCTGGAGACCGATACCGGGGTCGGAGACCCAGTACTTC. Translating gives CAWRPIPGSETQYF.

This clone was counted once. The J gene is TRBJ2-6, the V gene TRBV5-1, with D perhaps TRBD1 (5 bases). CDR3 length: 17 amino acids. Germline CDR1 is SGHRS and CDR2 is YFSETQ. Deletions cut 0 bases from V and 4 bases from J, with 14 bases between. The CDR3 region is CASSLVDSARGANVLTF. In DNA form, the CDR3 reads TGCGCCAGCAGCTTGGTCGACAGTGCAAGAGGGGCCAACGTCCTGACTTTC.

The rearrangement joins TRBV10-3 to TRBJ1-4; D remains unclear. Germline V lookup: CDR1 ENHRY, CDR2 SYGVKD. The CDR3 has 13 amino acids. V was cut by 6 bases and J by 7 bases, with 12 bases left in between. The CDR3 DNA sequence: TGTGCCATCAGGGAGGGAGCGCTTGAAAAACTGTTTTTT. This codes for CAIREGALEKLFF.

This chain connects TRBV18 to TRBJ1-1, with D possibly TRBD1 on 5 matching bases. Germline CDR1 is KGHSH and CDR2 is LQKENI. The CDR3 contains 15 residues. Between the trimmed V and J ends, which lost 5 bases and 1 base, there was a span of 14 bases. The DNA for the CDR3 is TGTGCCAGCTCAACCACCCTTGACAGGAACACTGAAGCTTTCTTT. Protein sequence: CASSTTLDRNTEAFF. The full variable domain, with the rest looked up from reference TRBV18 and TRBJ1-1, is NAGVMQNPRHLVRRRGQEARLRCSPMKGHSHVYWYRQLPEEGLKFMVYLQKENIIDESGMPKERFSAEFPKEGPSILRIQQVVRGDSAAYFCASSTTLDRNTEAFFGQGTRLTVV.

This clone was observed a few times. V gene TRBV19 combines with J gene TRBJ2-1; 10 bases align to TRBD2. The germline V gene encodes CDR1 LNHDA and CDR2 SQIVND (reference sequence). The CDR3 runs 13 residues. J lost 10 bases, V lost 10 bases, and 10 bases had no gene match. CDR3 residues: CATRASGSDEQFF. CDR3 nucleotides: TGTGCCACCCGGGCTAGCGGGAGCGACGAGCAGTTCTTC.

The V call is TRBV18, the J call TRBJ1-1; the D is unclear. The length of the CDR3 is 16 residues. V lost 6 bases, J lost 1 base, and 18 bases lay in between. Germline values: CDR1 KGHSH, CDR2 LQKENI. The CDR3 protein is CASSPAFRQENTEAFF. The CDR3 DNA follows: TGTGCCAGCTCCCCCGCCTTTCGCCAGGAGAACACTGAAGCTTTCTTT.

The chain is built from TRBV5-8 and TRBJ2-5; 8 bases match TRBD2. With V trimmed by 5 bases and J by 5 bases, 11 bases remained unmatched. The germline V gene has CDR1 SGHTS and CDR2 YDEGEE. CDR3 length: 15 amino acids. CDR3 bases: TGTGCCAGCAGGTCCGGGACTAGAAACTGGGAGACCCAGTACTTC. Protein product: CASRSGTRNWETQYF.

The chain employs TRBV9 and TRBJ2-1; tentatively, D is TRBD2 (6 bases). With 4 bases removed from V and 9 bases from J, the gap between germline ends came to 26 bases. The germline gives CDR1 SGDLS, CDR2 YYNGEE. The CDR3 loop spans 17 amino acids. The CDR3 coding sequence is TGTGCCAGCAGCCCCCCTGGCCGGGTCCCCGGGGGAGGTGAGCAGTTCTTC. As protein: CASSPPGRVPGGGEQFF. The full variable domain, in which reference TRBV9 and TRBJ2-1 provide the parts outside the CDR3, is DSGVTQTPKHLITATGQRVTLRCSPRSGDLSVYWYQQSLDQGLQFLIQYYNGEERAKGNILERFSAQQFPDLHSELNLSSLELGDSALYFCASSPPGRVPGGGEQFFGPGTRLTVL.

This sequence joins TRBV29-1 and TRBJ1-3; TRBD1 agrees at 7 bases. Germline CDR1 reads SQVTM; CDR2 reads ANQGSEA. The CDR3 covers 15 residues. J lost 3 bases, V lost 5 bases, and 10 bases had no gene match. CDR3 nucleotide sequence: TGCAGCGTTAGGGGCAGGCAGGGGGGTGGAAACACCATATATTTT. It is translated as CSVRGRQGGGNTIYF.

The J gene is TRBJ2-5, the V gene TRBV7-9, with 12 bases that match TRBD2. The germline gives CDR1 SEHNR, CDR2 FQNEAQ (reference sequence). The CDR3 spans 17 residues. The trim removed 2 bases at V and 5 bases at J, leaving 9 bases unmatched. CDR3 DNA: TGTGCCAGCAGCTTAAAACCGACTAGCGGGAGAGCGGAGACCCAGTACTTC. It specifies CASSLKPTSGRAETQYF.

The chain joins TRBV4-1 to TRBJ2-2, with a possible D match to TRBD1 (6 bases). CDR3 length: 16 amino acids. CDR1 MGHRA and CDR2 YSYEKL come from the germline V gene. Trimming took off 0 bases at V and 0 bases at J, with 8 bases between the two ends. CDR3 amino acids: CASSQEGAPNTGELFF. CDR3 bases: TGCGCCAGCAGCCAAGAGGGGGCACCGAACACCGGGGAGCTGTTTTTT.

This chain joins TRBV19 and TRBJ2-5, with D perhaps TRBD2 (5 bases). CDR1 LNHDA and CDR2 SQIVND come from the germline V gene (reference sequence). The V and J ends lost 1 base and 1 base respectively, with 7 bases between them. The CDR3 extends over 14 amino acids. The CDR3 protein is CASSIGGAQETQYF. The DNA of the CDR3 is TGTGCCAGTAGTATAGGGGGAGCCCAAGAGACCCAGTACTTC. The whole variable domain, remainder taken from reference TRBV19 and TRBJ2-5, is DGGITQSPKYLFRKEGQNVTLSCEQNLNHDAMYWYRQDPGQGLRLIYYSQIVNDFQKGDIAEGYSVSREKKESFPLTVTSAQKNPTAFYLCASSIGGAQETQYFGPGTRLLVL.

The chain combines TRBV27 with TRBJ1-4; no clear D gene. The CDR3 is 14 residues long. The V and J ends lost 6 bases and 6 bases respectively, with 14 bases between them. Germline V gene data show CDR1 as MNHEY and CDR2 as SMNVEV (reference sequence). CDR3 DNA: TGTGCCAGCAGCCCAGACGGCCAGGATGAAAAACTGTTTTTT. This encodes CASSPDGQDEKLFF. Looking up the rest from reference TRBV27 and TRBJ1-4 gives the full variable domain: EAQVTQNPRYLITVTGKKLTVTCSQNMNHEYMSWYRQDPGLGLRQIYYSMNVEVTDKGDVPEGYKVSRKEKRNFPLILESPSPNQTSLYFCASSPDGQDEKLFFGSGTQLSVL.

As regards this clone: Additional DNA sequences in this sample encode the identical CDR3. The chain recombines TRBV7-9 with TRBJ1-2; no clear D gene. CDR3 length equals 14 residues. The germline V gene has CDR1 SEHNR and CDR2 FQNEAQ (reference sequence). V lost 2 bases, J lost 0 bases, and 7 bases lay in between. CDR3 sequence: CASSLMAANYGYTF. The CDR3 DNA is TGTGCCAGCAGCTTAATGGCAGCTAACTATGGCTACACCTTC.